These T cell receptor beta chains were read from a single sample in a study of Siglec-9 on CD8 T cells in melanoma. Method: immunoSEQ multiplex PCR; TCRdb's copy keeps in-frame clones and lacks some. The sample includes 30,000 to 45,000 clones, 84% of them seen just once. The material sequenced was Siglec-9- CD8+ T cells sorted from blood. Receptors were obtained from a human donor in good health. CDR3s include the opening cysteine and the closing phenylalanine or tryptophan. The D gene is left open where the match is weak.

j_gene	v_gene	d_gene	CDR3nt	CDR3aa
TRBJ2-7	TRBV28	TRBD1	TGTGCCAGCAGTTCCCCCAGACAGGGGGTATCCCTGTCCTACGAGCAGTACTTC	CASSSPRQGVSLSYEQYF
TRBJ2-1	TRBV1	.	TGCACCAGCAGCCAAGATGTGGTAGCGGGAGATTCTTACAATGAGCAGTTCTTC	CTSSQDVVAGDSYNEQFF
TRBJ1-2	TRBV2	.	TGTGCCAGCAGTGAGAGGCAGACAACCAACTATGGCTACACCTTC	CASSERQTTNYGYTF
TRBJ1-2	TRBV5-5	TRBD1	TGTGCCAGCAGCCGTACCGACAGGGGGCGATTCGATGGCTACACCTTC	CASSRTDRGRFDGYTF
TRBJ2-3	TRBV27	TRBD2	TGTGCCAGCAGTTTGTTGCTAGCGGGAGGGCTGGACACAGATACGCAGTATTTT	CASSLLLAGGLDTDTQYF
TRBJ2-2	TRBV19	TRBD1	TGTGCCAGTTGGGACAGACGAAACACCGGGGAGCTGTTTTTT	CASWDRRNTGELFF
TRBJ2-5	TRBV4-1	.	TGCGCCAGCAGCCAAGAGTTTACGGGAGAGAAGGAGACCCAGTACTTC	CASSQEFTGEKETQYF
TRBJ2-5	TRBV4-1	TRBD2	TGCGCCAGCAGCCAAGATAATTTAGCGGGGGATGAAGAGACCCAGTACTTC	CASSQDNLAGDEETQYF
TRBJ2-3	TRBV11-2	.	TGTGCCAGCAGCTTCAGCGGGTCTAGCACAGATACGCAGTATTTT	CASSFSGSSTDTQYF
TRBJ2-2	TRBV7-9	TRBD1	TGTGCCAGCAGCTTGGCATTGGATCGACAGGGTAACACCGGGGAGCTGTTTTTT	CASSLALDRQGNTGELFF